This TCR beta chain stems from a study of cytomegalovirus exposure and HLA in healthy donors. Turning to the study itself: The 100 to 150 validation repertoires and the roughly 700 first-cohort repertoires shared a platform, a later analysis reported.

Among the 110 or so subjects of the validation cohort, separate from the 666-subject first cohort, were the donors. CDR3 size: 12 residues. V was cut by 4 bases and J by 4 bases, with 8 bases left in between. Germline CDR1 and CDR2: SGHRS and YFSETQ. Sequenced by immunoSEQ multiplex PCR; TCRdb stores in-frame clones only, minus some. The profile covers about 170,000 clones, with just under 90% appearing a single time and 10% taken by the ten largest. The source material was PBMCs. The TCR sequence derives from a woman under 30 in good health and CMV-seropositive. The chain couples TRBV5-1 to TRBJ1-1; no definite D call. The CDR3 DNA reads TGCGCCAGCAGCCCGCCGGGCACTGAAGCTTTCTTT. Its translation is CASSPPGTEAFF.